Here is one TCR beta chain with its context. V was clipped by 5 bases and J by 7 bases; unmatched bases: 2. CDR3 length: 12 amino acids. The germline V gene has CDR1 SGHTA and CDR2 FQGTGA. The data originate from a study of blood T cell repertoires in COVID-19. Study details: In each case, the material was cDNA or gDNA derived from T cells, B-cell-depleted T cells, or PBMCs.

Under the authors' procedure: Researchers report that nucleated cell counts were estimated from reference gene primer amplification. Method: immunoSEQ multiplex PCR; TCRdb's copy keeps in-frame clones and lacks some. The V and J calls and clone size are taken from that table; D and trimming were inferred from the DNA. The table includes about 110,000 clones, roughly 88% detected once. This chain uses TRBV7-3 with TRBJ2-1; 7 bases match TRBD1. The sample taken for sequencing was peripheral blood. The clonotype originates from a woman older than 75 with active or convalescent COVID-19. DNA of the CDR3: TGTGCCAGCAGCATGACAGGGAATGAGCAGTTCTTC. This sequence encodes CASSMTGNEQFF.